The rows below give T cell receptor beta chains drawn from one sample of a study of early T cells in non-severe SARS-CoV-2 infection. TCRdb analysed the 5' RACE reads with MiXCR anew, one entry per CDR3 protein. The top ten hold roughly 6.4% of the sample, which has roughly 60,000 distinct CDR3 sequences, approximately 5.6% seen once. The source material was whole blood. The source is an adult who was a healthcare worker with PCR-confirmed SARS-CoV-2 infection or an uninfected control (not recorded which). The CDR3 runs from the conserved cysteine through the conserved F or W. Each record gives: V gene, D gene, J gene, clone size, CDR3 DNA, CDR3 protein. D genes are given only for firm matches. A clone size is listed for some rows: how often the clone was seen (once, few, many), or a class if it is expanded.

V gene: TRBV18; D gene: TRBD1; J gene: TRBJ1-1; clone size: few; CDR3 DNA: TGTGCCAGCTCACCAATAGGGACAGGGGCGGAGGGCGAAGCTTTCTTT; CDR3 protein: CASSPIGTGAEGEAFF
V gene: TRBV6-2/TRBV6-3; D gene: -; J gene: TRBJ1-1; clone size: many; CDR3 DNA: TGTGCCAGCATTGCCTCGGGCACACGAGGGGCTTTCTTT; CDR3 protein: CASIASGTRGAFF
V gene: TRBV6-1; D gene: TRBD1; J gene: TRBJ1-5; clone size: -; CDR3 DNA: TGTGCCAGCACCCTCAGGGACAGGGGCAATCAGCCCCAGCATTTT; CDR3 protein: CASTLRDRGNQPQHF
V gene: TRBV12-3/TRBV12-4; D gene: TRBD2; J gene: TRBJ2-2; clone size: many; CDR3 DNA: TGTGCCAGCAGTCCTGCCCGGGGCGGGGGATTGGACACCGGGGAGCTGTTTTTT; CDR3 protein: CASSPARGGGLDTGELFF
V gene: TRBV20-1; D gene: TRBD2; J gene: TRBJ2-1; clone size: many; CDR3 DNA: TGCAGTGCTAGCCAGGCGGGGGGGGCCTACAATGAGCAGTTCTTC; CDR3 protein: CSASQAGGAYNEQFF
V gene: TRBV5-6; D gene: -; J gene: TRBJ2-7; clone size: few; CDR3 DNA: TGTGCCAGCAGCGCCGGGAACGGGGTGAACTACGAGCAGTACTTC; CDR3 protein: CASSAGNGVNYEQYF
V gene: TRBV19; D gene: -; J gene: TRBJ2-1; clone size: many; CDR3 DNA: TGTGCCAGTAGTATAGCCCCGCCAGGGGTAATAATTGGTGAGCAGTTCTTC; CDR3 protein: CASSIAPPGVIIGEQFF
V gene: TRBV30; D gene: -; J gene: TRBJ2-7; clone size: few; CDR3 DNA: TGTGCCTGGAGTGGAGCGTCAAGCTACGAGCAGTACTTC; CDR3 protein: CAWSGASSYEQYF
V gene: TRBV7-9; D gene: -; J gene: TRBJ2-7; clone size: many; CDR3 DNA: TGTGCCAGCACCAAGGGGCCTTTGGACGAGCAGTACTTC; CDR3 protein: CASTKGPLDEQYF
V gene: TRBV12-3/TRBV12-4; D gene: -; J gene: TRBJ1-2; clone size: -; CDR3 DNA: TGTGCCAGCAGTTTTATCAGGGTCGGCGGCTACACCTTC; CDR3 protein: CASSFIRVGGYTF
V gene: TRBV27; D gene: TRBD2; J gene: TRBJ2-7; clone size: -; CDR3 DNA: TGTGCCAGCAGTCCCCGGGATAGCGGGAGTTACGAGCAGTACTTC; CDR3 protein: CASSPRDSGSYEQYF
V gene: TRBV20-1; D gene: TRBD1; J gene: TRBJ2-7; clone size: few; CDR3 DNA: TGCAGTGCTAGAGATAGGAGGGCCGGGACAGGGCGCGAGCAGTACTTC; CDR3 protein: CSARDRRAGTGREQYF
V gene: TRBV2; D gene: -; J gene: TRBJ1-4; clone size: -; CDR3 DNA: TGTGCCAGCGGACCCCCGGAACGAAAGCGGAAACTGTTTTTT; CDR3 protein: CASGPPERKRKLFF
V gene: TRBV6-1; D gene: -; J gene: TRBJ1-2; clone size: many; CDR3 DNA: TGTGCCAGCAGTGATGGGGGGTATGGCTACACCTTC; CDR3 protein: CASSDGGYGYTF
V gene: TRBV27; D gene: -; J gene: TRBJ1-1; clone size: many; CDR3 DNA: TGTGCCAGCAGTTTATCGAGGGGGACTGAAGCTTTCTTT; CDR3 protein: CASSLSRGTEAFF
V gene: TRBV6-6; D gene: -; J gene: TRBJ1-6; clone size: few; CDR3 DNA: TGTGCCAGCAGTTACTCTGGGAGAAGGGGCTCTAATTCACCCCTCCACTTT; CDR3 protein: CASSYSGRRGSNSPLHF
V gene: TRBV20-1; D gene: -; J gene: TRBJ2-2; clone size: few; CDR3 DNA: TGCAGTGCCCTGCGCACTAGGAACACCGGGGAGCTGTTTTTT; CDR3 protein: CSALRTRNTGELFF
V gene: TRBV12-3/TRBV12-4; D gene: -; J gene: TRBJ2-5; clone size: many; CDR3 DNA: TGTGCCAGCAGTCAATCAGGGAGACAAGAGACCCAGTACTTC; CDR3 protein: CASSQSGRQETQYF
V gene: TRBV6-5; D gene: TRBD1; J gene: TRBJ1-1; clone size: many; CDR3 DNA: TGTGCCAGCAGTTACAACTCAGGGGGCACTGAAGCTTTCTTT; CDR3 protein: CASSYNSGGTEAFF
V gene: TRBV21-1; D gene: -; J gene: TRBJ2-2; clone size: many; CDR3 DNA: TGTGCCAGCAGCAAAGCTCGACAGGCGAACACCGGGGAGCTGTTTTTT; CDR3 protein: CASSKARQANTGELFF
V gene: TRBV20-1; D gene: -; J gene: TRBJ1-6; clone size: many; CDR3 DNA: TGCAGTGCTAGAGAAAGCTGGGGGACCACTAATTCACCCCTCCACTTT; CDR3 protein: CSARESWGTTNSPLHF
V gene: TRBV11-2; D gene: -; J gene: TRBJ1-1; clone size: many; CDR3 DNA: TGTGCCAGCAGCGGCGGACAGCAGAACACTGAAGCTTTCTTT; CDR3 protein: CASSGGQQNTEAFF
V gene: TRBV4-3; D gene: -; J gene: TRBJ2-1; clone size: few; CDR3 DNA: TGCGCCAGCAGCTCCTGGGCGGGGACCCGATACAATGAGCAGTTCTTC; CDR3 protein: CASSSWAGTRYNEQFF
V gene: TRBV6-2/TRBV6-3; D gene: -; J gene: TRBJ2-5; clone size: few; CDR3 DNA: TGTGCCAGCAGTTCAAACCAGGGTCGGGAGACCCAGTACTTC; CDR3 protein: CASSSNQGRETQYF
V gene: TRBV27; D gene: -; J gene: TRBJ1-6; clone size: -; CDR3 DNA: TGTGCCAGCAGTTTATACGGGGGTTGGAATTCACCCCTCCACTTT; CDR3 protein: CASSLYGGWNSPLHF
V gene: TRBV15; D gene: -; J gene: TRBJ2-1; clone size: once; CDR3 DNA: TGTGCCACCAGCAGAGATCAGGGGACCTACAATGAGCAGTTCTTC; CDR3 protein: CATSRDQGTYNEQFF
V gene: TRBV5-1; D gene: -; J gene: TRBJ2-7; clone size: many; CDR3 DNA: TGCGCCAGCGCCGATGTCTCCTCTTATGAGCAGTACTTC; CDR3 protein: CASADVSSYEQYF
V gene: TRBV12-3/TRBV12-4; D gene: -; J gene: TRBJ2-7; clone size: -; CDR3 DNA: TGTGCCAGCAGTTTAGGGCAGGGCGGCCGCGAGCAGTACTTC; CDR3 protein: CASSLGQGGREQYF
V gene: TRBV6-2/TRBV6-3; D gene: -; J gene: TRBJ2-1; clone size: few; CDR3 DNA: TGTGCCAGCAGTTACTGGGGGACCCGTTACGACAATGAGCAGTTCTTC; CDR3 protein: CASSYWGTRYDNEQFF
V gene: TRBV12-3/TRBV12-4; D gene: -; J gene: TRBJ1-2; clone size: many; CDR3 DNA: TGTGCCAGCAGTTTGTTTGGGGGGGCCTATGGCTACACCTTC; CDR3 protein: CASSLFGGAYGYTF
V gene: TRBV6-5; D gene: -; J gene: TRBJ1-1; clone size: many; CDR3 DNA: TGTGCCAGCAGTAGGGGGAACACTGAAGCTTTCTTT; CDR3 protein: CASSRGNTEAFF
V gene: TRBV5-1; D gene: -; J gene: TRBJ1-6; clone size: few; CDR3 DNA: TGCGCCAGCCACTCCACAGGGCCCAATTCACCCCTCCACTTT; CDR3 protein: CASHSTGPNSPLHF
V gene: TRBV29-1; D gene: -; J gene: TRBJ2-3; clone size: few; CDR3 DNA: TGCAGCGTTGAGAAGGGAGCAGATACGCAGTATTTT; CDR3 protein: CSVEKGADTQYF
V gene: TRBV12-3/TRBV12-4; D gene: TRBD1; J gene: TRBJ2-3; clone size: many; CDR3 DNA: TGTGCCAGCAGTAGAGGACAGGGGTTTGGCGCAGATACGCAGTATTTT; CDR3 protein: CASSRGQGFGADTQYF
V gene: TRBV4-1; D gene: -; J gene: TRBJ2-3; clone size: many; CDR3 DNA: TGCGCCAGCAGCCAAACAGGGCGAGATACGCAGTATTTT; CDR3 protein: CASSQTGRDTQYF
V gene: TRBV3-1; D gene: -; J gene: TRBJ2-5; clone size: -; CDR3 DNA: TGTGCCAGCAGCCAAATAATTGGGGAGACCCAGTACTTC; CDR3 protein: CASSQIIGETQYF
V gene: TRBV7-9; D gene: -; J gene: TRBJ2-7; clone size: many; CDR3 DNA: TGTGCCAGCAGCCATAGTGGAGGGTACGAGCAGTACTTC; CDR3 protein: CASSHSGGYEQYF
V gene: TRBV25-1; D gene: TRBD2; J gene: TRBJ2-1; clone size: many; CDR3 DNA: TGTGCCACATCCCGGGCTAGCGGCTCCTACAATGAGCAGTTCTTC; CDR3 protein: CATSRASGSYNEQFF
V gene: TRBV6-1; D gene: TRBD1; J gene: TRBJ1-5; clone size: -; CDR3 DNA: TGTGCCAGCAGTACCCCGCTTCTGGACAGGCCGTGGAGCAATCAGCCCCAGCATTTT; CDR3 protein: CASSTPLLDRPWSNQPQHF
V gene: TRBV9; D gene: -; J gene: TRBJ2-7; clone size: -; CDR3 DNA: TGTGCCAGCAGCCCCCGGACGGACTCCTACGAGCAGTACTTC; CDR3 protein: CASSPRTDSYEQYF
V gene: TRBV28; D gene: TRBD1; J gene: TRBJ2-7; clone size: few; CDR3 DNA: TGTGCCAGCCGGGACAGGGATCCCTACGAGCAGTACTTC; CDR3 protein: CASRDRDPYEQYF
V gene: TRBV20-1; D gene: TRBD2; J gene: TRBJ2-2; clone size: many; CDR3 DNA: TGCAGTGCTAGACTTAGCGGGGGTACGAACACCGGGGAGCTGTTTTTT; CDR3 protein: CSARLSGGTNTGELFF
V gene: TRBV7-8; D gene: TRBD2; J gene: TRBJ2-2; clone size: -; CDR3 DNA: TGTGCCAGCAGCTCGACTAGCGGGAGTATAAACACCGGGGAGCTGTTTTTT; CDR3 protein: CASSSTSGSINTGELFF
V gene: TRBV7-8; D gene: -; J gene: TRBJ2-7; clone size: few; CDR3 DNA: TGTGCCAGCAGGCCGGGGAGCTCCTACGAGCAGTACTTC; CDR3 protein: CASRPGSSYEQYF
V gene: TRBV13; D gene: -; J gene: TRBJ2-5; clone size: many; CDR3 DNA: TGTGCCAGCAGCTTAGGGACAGCCTGGCCCCCAGAGACCCAGTACTTC; CDR3 protein: CASSLGTAWPPETQYF